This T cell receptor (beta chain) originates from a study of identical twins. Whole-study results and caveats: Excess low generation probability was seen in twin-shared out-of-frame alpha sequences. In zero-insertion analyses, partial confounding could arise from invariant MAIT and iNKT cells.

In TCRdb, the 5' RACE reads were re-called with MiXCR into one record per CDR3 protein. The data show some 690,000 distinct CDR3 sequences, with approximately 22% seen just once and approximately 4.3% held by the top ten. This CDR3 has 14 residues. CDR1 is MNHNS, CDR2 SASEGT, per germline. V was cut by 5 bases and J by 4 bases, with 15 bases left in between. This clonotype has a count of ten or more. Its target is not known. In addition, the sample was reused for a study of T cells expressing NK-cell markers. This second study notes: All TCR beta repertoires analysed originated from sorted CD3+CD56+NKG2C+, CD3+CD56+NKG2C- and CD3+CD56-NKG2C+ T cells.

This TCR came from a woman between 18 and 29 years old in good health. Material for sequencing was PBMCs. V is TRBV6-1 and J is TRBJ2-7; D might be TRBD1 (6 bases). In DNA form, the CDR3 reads TGTGCCAGCAGTCCAGGGACAAGATCTTACGAGCAGTACTTC. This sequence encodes CASSPGTRSYEQYF.